What follows are 29 T cell receptor beta chains derived from one specimen sequenced in a study of cytomegalovirus exposure and HLA in healthy donors. It was with 60 Vbeta and 13 Jbeta primers that the PCR ran. The table came from immunoSEQ multiplex PCR; TCRdb's copy has only in-frame clones and leaves some out. The sample gives 150,000 to 200,000 clones, 68% of which show up once; less than 3% is in the top ten. Material: PBMCs. These receptors were obtained from a woman aged 40 to 50 in good health and CMV-seropositive.

The chain uses TRBV7-9 and TRBJ2-1; no firm D call. Germline V gene lookup returns CDR1 SEHNR and CDR2 FQNEAQ (reference sequence). The CDR3 length is 14 residues. V was pared by 1 base and J by 5 bases, with 9 bases between. The CDR3 DNA sequence: TGTGCCAGCAGCTTAGGCGAGCAGGACAATGAGCAGTTCTTC. It translates to CASSLGEQDNEQFF.

The gene calls are TRBV4-1 and TRBJ2-4, with 8 bases fitting TRBD2. The CDR3 extends over 16 amino acids. Germline V gives CDR1 MGHRA, CDR2 YSYEKL. V shed 1 base and J 3 bases; nucleotides not matched to a gene: 5. The CDR3 region is CASSQVGGAGKNIQYF. For the CDR3, the DNA is TGCGCCAGCAGCCAAGTCGGGGGGGCAGGCAAAAACATTCAGTACTTC.

V usage is TRBV11-2 and J usage is TRBJ2-1, with 9 bases matching TRBD1. Germline V gives CDR1 SGHAT, CDR2 FQNNGV. This CDR3 contains 16 residues. Trimming took 5 bases from V and 7 from J; bases not matched to a gene: 12. CDR3 bases: TGTGCCAGCAGCCATAGCCGAGGACAGGGGATAAATGAGCAGTTCTTC. Protein sequence: CASSHSRGQGINEQFF.

The rearrangement links TRBV4-1 to TRBJ2-7, with D perhaps TRBD2 (6 bases). The germline V gene encodes CDR1 MGHRA and CDR2 YSYEKL. V lost 4 bases, J lost 5 bases, and 12 bases lay in between. The CDR3 is 13 residues long. The CDR3 sequence: CASSPGGLNEQYF. In nucleotides, the CDR3 is TGCGCCAGCAGCCCCGGGGGACTCAACGAGCAGTACTTC.

The chain links TRBV27 to TRBJ2-5, with D hard to call. The V end was cut by 8 bases, the J end by 5 bases, with 15 bases between. CDR1 is MNHEY, CDR2 SMNVEV, per germline (reference sequence). There are 13 residues in the CDR3. The CDR3 nucleotides are TGTGCCAGCGCCTCCCTAGAGGCGGAGACCCAGTACTTC. This translates into CASASLEAETQYF.

Only a few counts were recorded for this clone. The chain links TRBV5-1 to TRBJ2-7, with 9 bases fitting TRBD1. Germline CDR1 SGHRS, CDR2 YFSETQ. This CDR3 is built from 15 residues. J was trimmed by 2 bases and V by 2 bases; bases with no gene match: 5. For the CDR3, the DNA is TGCGCCAGCAGCTTCGGGGGACAGGGTACCTACGAGCAGTACTTC. Translation gives CASSFGGQGTYEQYF.

V gene TRBV28 combines with J gene TRBJ2-1; 7 positions match TRBD2. V lost 2 bases and J lost 0; bases outside the gene matches: 1. The V gene's germline CDR1 is MDHEN and CDR2 SYDVKM. The CDR3 spans 15 residues. In nucleotides, the CDR3 is TGTGCCAGCAGTTTAAGCGGGACCTCCTACAATGAGCAGTTCTTC. Protein product: CASSLSGTSYNEQFF.

The V call is TRBV5-1, the J call TRBJ2-3; weak D call: TRBD2 (7 bases). Germline V gives CDR1 SGHRS, CDR2 YFSETQ. The V and J ends lost 0 bases and 6 bases respectively, with 17 bases between them. The CDR3 runs 16 residues. The DNA for the CDR3 is TGCGCCAGCAGCTTGGATCCGGGGGGCATGGGGGATACGCAGTATTTT. Its protein product is CASSLDPGGMGDTQYF.

CDR3 DNA sequence: TGTGCCAGCAGTTCGCCGACTAGCGGGACATACAATGAGCAGTTCTTC. Encoded protein: CASSSPTSGTYNEQFF. The V and J genes are TRBV28 and TRBJ2-1, with TRBD2 matching 11 bases. The CDR3 spans 16 residues. After removal of 4 bases from V and 4 bases from J, the junction contained 6 bases not matched to a gene. The germline gives CDR1 MDHEN, CDR2 SYDVKM.

V gene TRBV18 combines with J gene TRBJ1-1; possible D gene TRBD1, 5 bases. The CDR3 length is 14 residues. Between the trimmed V and J ends, which lost 0 bases and 3 bases, there was a span of 8 bases. Germline CDR1 and CDR2: KGHSH and LQKENI. The CDR3 DNA follows: TGTGCCAGCTCACCACCGGGAGGGGACACTGAAGCTTTCTTT. Protein sequence: CASSPPGGDTEAFF.

This chain links TRBV27 with TRBJ2-7, with D perhaps TRBD1 (5 bases). Germline CDR1 MNHEY, CDR2 SMNVEV (reference sequence). Trimming removed 2 bases from V and 5 bases from J, with 13 bases in between. CDR3 length: 14 amino acids. CDR3 in DNA: TGTGCCAGCAGTTTACAGGGTGGTACCAACGAGCAGTACTTC. This codes for CASSLQGGTNEQYF.

V usage is TRBV7-6 and J usage is TRBJ2-5; 7 bases align to TRBD2. The last part of the DNA fits TRBJ2-7 better; the J call may be wrong. The CDR3 totals 13 residues. The germline CDR1 and CDR2 sequences are SGHVS and FNYEAQ. The CDR3 protein is CASSAGPGGEQYF. In DNA, the CDR3 is TGTGCCAGCAGCGCCGGACCGGGAGGCGAGCAGTACTTC.

This sequence joins TRBV5-1 and TRBJ2-2, with a weak D call TRBD2 (5 bases). CDR1 and CDR2 (germline): SGHRS, YFSETQ. The V and J ends lost 4 bases and 0 bases respectively, with 13 bases between them. This CDR3 comprises 16 residues. This chain's CDR3 is CASSPRTGTNTGELFF. CDR3 DNA sequence: TGCGCCAGCAGCCCGCGGACTGGTACGAACACCGGGGAGCTGTTTTTT.

The count of this clone is one. J is TRBJ2-5 and V is TRBV2, with 7 nucleotides matching TRBD2. CDR3 length: 14 residues. V trimming: 3 bases; J trimming: 6 bases; junction bases outside the gene matches: 7. CDR1 is SNHLY, CDR2 FYNNEI, per germline. The CDR3 DNA is TGTGCCAGCAGTGATGGGAGGGAGAAAAAGACCCAGTACTTC. It specifies CASSDGREKKTQYF.

The chain links TRBV5-1 to TRBJ2-7; perhaps TRBD1 as D (6 bases). The germline V gene encodes CDR1 SGHRS and CDR2 YFSETQ. Deletions cut 2 bases from V and 3 bases from J, with 12 bases between. The CDR3 consists of 14 residues. CDR3: CASSFGTYNYEQYF. The CDR3, as DNA: TGCGCCAGCAGCTTCGGGACATATAACTACGAGCAGTACTTC.

The chain recombines TRBV19 with TRBJ2-1; TRBD2 matches at 12 bases. The CDR3 extends over 15 amino acids. The V gene end was trimmed by 4 bases and the J gene end by 9 bases; junction bases not matched to a gene: 7. From germline, CDR1 is LNHDA and CDR2 SQIVND (reference sequence). The CDR3 spells CASSRTSGMVPEQFF. The CDR3 DNA reads TGTGCCAGTAGTAGGACTAGCGGGATGGTTCCTGAGCAGTTCTTC.

This chain uses TRBV5-4 with TRBJ2-5; tentatively, D is TRBD1 (5 bases). V lost 2 bases and J 1 base, leaving 12 bases between the germline ends. This CDR3 contains 15 residues. The germline gives CDR1 SGHNT, CDR2 YYREEE (reference sequence). CDR3 protein: CASSFRYRGQETQYF. CDR3 nucleotide sequence: TGTGCCAGCAGCTTCCGGTATAGGGGCCAAGAGACCCAGTACTTC.

The chain employs TRBV18 and TRBJ1-2, with 9 bases fitting TRBD1. CDR3 size: 13 residues. The germline V gene encodes CDR1 KGHSH and CDR2 LQKENI. V shed 6 bases and J 4 bases; nucleotides not matched to a gene: 3. CDR3 coding DNA: TGTGCCAGCTCTGAGGACAGGGGCTATGGCTACACCTTC. Translating it yields CASSEDRGYGYTF.

With regard to this clone: The junction and the germline gene differ at one end; a read error may be behind it. The V call is TRBV19, the J call TRBJ1-5; 7 positions agree with TRBD1. CDR3 length equals 13 residues. Germline CDR1 LNHDA, CDR2 SQIVND (reference sequence). In DNA form, the CDR3 reads TGTGCCAGAGACGGGACAGTTAATCAGCCCCAGAATTTT. Translation: CARDGTVNQPQNF.

With respect to this clone: Germline is not matched at one junction end, which may reflect a read error. This chain uses TRBV11-2 with TRBJ2-3; 11 bases are a match to TRBD2. The CDR3 extends over 15 amino acids. Germline CDR1 is SGHAT and CDR2 is FQNNGV. CDR3 coding DNA: TGTGCCAGCAGCCTAGCGGGAGGCTTCACAGGTACGCAGTATTTT. As protein: CASSLAGGFTGTQYF.

This chain uses TRBV2 with TRBJ1-2; no definite D call. Germline loops: CDR1 SNHLY, CDR2 FYNNEI. V lost 7 bases and J 2 bases, leaving 11 bases between the germline ends. The CDR3 consists of 13 residues. The CDR3 sequence: CASTGPGNYGYTF. CDR3 bases: TGTGCCAGCACCGGCCCGGGGAACTATGGCTACACCTTC.

J is TRBJ1-4 and V is TRBV7-6; 7 bases align to TRBD1. This CDR3 comprises 17 residues. CDR1 and CDR2 (germline): SGHVS, FNYEAQ. The J segment lost 6 bases and the V segment lost 4 bases, leaving 14 bases of the junction unmatched. The CDR3 sequence is CASSSSGDRVRDEKLFF. CDR3 bases: TGTGCCAGCAGCTCCTCCGGCGACAGGGTTCGGGATGAAAAACTGTTTTTT.

The rearrangement uses TRBV19 and TRBJ2-2; 7 bases are a match to TRBD1. The J segment lost 5 bases and the V segment lost 5 bases, leaving 14 bases of the junction unmatched. Germline V lookup: CDR1 LNHDA, CDR2 SQIVND (reference sequence). The CDR3 sequence is 17 residues long. CDR3 protein: CASSDTGAGWRTGELFF. In nucleotides, the CDR3 is TGTGCCAGTAGTGATACAGGGGCTGGGTGGCGGACCGGGGAGCTGTTTTTT.

The sample holds a few counts of this clone. The gene calls are TRBV7-2 and TRBJ2-1; TRBD2 aligns across 8 bases. The CDR3 loop spans 15 amino acids. V lost 4 bases to trimming and J lost 6 bases; unmatched junction nucleotides: 8. Per the germline V gene, CDR1 is SGHTA and CDR2 is FQGNSA. CDR3 sequence (DNA): TGTGCCAGCAGCTCACAGCGGGGGCCTCGCAATGAGCAGTTCTTC. Amino acids: CASSSQRGPRNEQFF.

This clone was seen a few times. Other DNA sequences in this sample translate to the same CDR3. This rearrangement joins TRBV5-1 to TRBJ1-2, with 7 bases identical to TRBD1. The CDR3 is 14 amino acids. Unmatched junction bases numbered 0, after V lost 0 bases and J lost 1 base. Per the germline V gene, CDR1 is SGHRS and CDR2 is YFSETQ. The CDR3 region has the DNA TGCGCCAGCAGCTTGGACAGGGGTAACTATGGCTACACCTTC. The encoded protein is CASSLDRGNYGYTF.

This clone was detected a few times. This sequence joins TRBV7-2 and TRBJ2-5; D is possibly TRBD1 (6 bases). The germline V gene has CDR1 SGHTA and CDR2 FQGNSA. The CDR3 has 15 amino acids. Deletions cut 5 bases from V and 3 bases from J, with 16 bases between. CDR3 region: CASSPPTGPEETQYF. CDR3 nucleotide sequence: TGTGCCAGCAGCCCCCCGACAGGACCTGAAGAGACCCAGTACTTC. The complete variable domain, with remaining parts taken from reference TRBV7-2 and TRBJ2-5, reads GAGVSQSPSNKVTEKGKDVELRCDPISGHTALYWYRQSLGQGLEFLIYFQGNSAPDKSGLPSDRFSAERTGGSVSTLTIQRTQQEDSAVYLCASSPPTGPEETQYFGPGTRLLVL.

This chain connects TRBV28 to TRBJ2-7, with TRBD2 matching 10 bases. The CDR3 totals 18 residues. Germline CDR1 reads MDHEN; CDR2 reads SYDVKM. J lost 0 bases, V lost 3 bases, and 11 bases had no gene match. The CDR3 sequence: CASSFPVRLAGSSYEQYF. CDR3 bases: TGTGCCAGCAGTTTCCCCGTCCGACTAGCGGGCAGCTCCTACGAGCAGTACTTC.

The V gene is TRBV15, the J gene TRBJ1-6; tentative D call: TRBD1 (6 bases). Germline CDR1 and CDR2: LNHNV and YYDKDF (reference sequence). V was clipped by 1 base and J by 2 bases, with 21 bases between them. The CDR3 consists of 20 residues. CDR3 sequence: CATSRVDGDIKKAYNSPLHF. The CDR3 region has the DNA TGTGCCACCAGCAGAGTCGATGGGGACATAAAGAAGGCCTATAATTCACCCCTCCACTTT.

The chain recombines TRBV27 with TRBJ1-1, with TRBD1 identical over 8 bases. Trimming cost V 5 bases and J 4 bases; bases outside gene matches: 6. The germline gives CDR1 MNHEY, CDR2 SMNVEV (reference sequence). The length of the CDR3 is 14 residues. CDR3 protein: CASSPRTGPTEAFF. The CDR3 nucleotides read TGTGCCAGCAGTCCGAGGACAGGGCCCACTGAAGCTTTCTTT.